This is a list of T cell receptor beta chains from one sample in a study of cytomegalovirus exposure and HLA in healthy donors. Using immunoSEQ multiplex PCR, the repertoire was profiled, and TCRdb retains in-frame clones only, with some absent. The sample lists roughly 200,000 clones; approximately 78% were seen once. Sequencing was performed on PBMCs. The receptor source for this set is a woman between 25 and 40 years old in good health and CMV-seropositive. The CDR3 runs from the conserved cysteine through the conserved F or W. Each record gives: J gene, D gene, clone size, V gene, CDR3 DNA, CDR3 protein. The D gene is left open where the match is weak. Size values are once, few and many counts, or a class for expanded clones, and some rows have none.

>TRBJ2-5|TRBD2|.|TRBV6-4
TGTGCCAGCAGTGAGTCTAGCGGGGGGAGAGAGACCCAGTACTTC
CASSESSGGRETQYF
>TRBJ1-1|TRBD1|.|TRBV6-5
TGTGCCAGCAGTCACAGGGGTTGGAGCACTGAAGCTTTCTTT
CASSHRGWSTEAFF
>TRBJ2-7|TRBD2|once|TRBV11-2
TGTGCCAGCAGCTTCCTAGCGGGAGTCTCCTACGAGCAGTACTTC
CASSFLAGVSYEQYF
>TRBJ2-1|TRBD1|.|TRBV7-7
TGTGCTAGCAGCTTCGGACAGGGCGATGAGCAGTTCTTC
CASSFGQGDEQFF
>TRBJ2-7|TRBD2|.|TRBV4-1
TGCGCCAGCAGCCTCGGGACTAGTGGGGCCTACGAGCAGTACTTC
CASSLGTSGAYEQYF
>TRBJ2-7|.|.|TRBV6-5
TGTGCCAGCAGCAGGGGAACTAACTACGAGCAGTACTTC
CASSRGTNYEQYF
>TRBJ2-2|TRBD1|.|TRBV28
TGTGCCAGCAGTATTCCCAGGGGGACCGGGGAGCTGTTTTTT
CASSIPRGTGELFF
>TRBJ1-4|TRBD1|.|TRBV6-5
TGTGCCAGCAGTTACCGCTCCGGGACAGGGGGCGAAAAACTGTTTTTT
CASSYRSGTGGEKLFF
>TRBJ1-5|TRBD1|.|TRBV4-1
TGCGCCAGCAGCCAAGTCGGGCAGGGGGTGCCCGGCTCGCCCCAGCATTTT
CASSQVGQGVPGSPQHF
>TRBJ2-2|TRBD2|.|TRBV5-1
TGCGCCAGCAGCGTGGGTCTAGCGGGATATCACCGGGGAGCTGTTTTT
CASSVGLAGYHRGAVF
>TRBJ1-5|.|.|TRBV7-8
TGTGCCAGCAGCTCCAGGTCCGGCAATCAGCCCCAGCATTTT
CASSSRSGNQPQHF
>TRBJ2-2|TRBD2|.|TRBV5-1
TGCGCCAGCAGCCCCTACCGCGGGGGAGCTAACACCGGGGAGCTGTTTTTT
CASSPYRGGANTGELFF
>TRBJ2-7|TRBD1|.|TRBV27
TGTGCCAGCAGTCTAACAGACAGGGTTTACGAGCAGTACTTC
CASSLTDRVYEQYF
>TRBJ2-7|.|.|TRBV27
TGTGCCAGCAGTCCCCGAGGGGGCTACGAGCAGTACTTC
CASSPRGGYEQYF
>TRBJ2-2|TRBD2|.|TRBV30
TGTGCCTGGAGGAGCGGGACCGACACCGGGGAGCTGTTTTTT
CAWRSGTDTGELFF
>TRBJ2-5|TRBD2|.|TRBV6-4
TGTGCCAGCAGTGCTAATAGCGGGAGTTTTGAGACCCAGTACTTC
CASSANSGSFETQYF
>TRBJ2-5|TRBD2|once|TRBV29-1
TGCAGCGCCCTCTCGGGGGAGGGCGAGACCCAGTACTTC
CSALSGEGETQYF
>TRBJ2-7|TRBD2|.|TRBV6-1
TGTGCCAGCAGTGAAGGATCACTAGCGGGTCCTAACCCGGTGAGAGAGCAGTACTTC
CASSEGSLAGPNPVREQYF
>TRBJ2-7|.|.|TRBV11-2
TGTGCCAGCAGCTTAGATCCCGCACAGGCCTTTGAGCAGTACTTC
CASSLDPAQAFEQYF
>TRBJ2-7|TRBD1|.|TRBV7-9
TGTGCCAGCAGCTTGGATTTGGGACAGGGAAGCTCCTACGAGCAGTACTTC
CASSLDLGQGSSYEQYF
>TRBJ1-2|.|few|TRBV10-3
TGTGCCATCAGTGAAGGGGTCTACAGGGTCGGGGCTTATGGCTACACCTTC
CAISEGVYRVGAYGYTF
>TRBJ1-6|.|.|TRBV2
TGTGCCAGCAGTGAGACAGTAAATAATAATTCACCCCTCCACTTT
CASSETVNNNSPLHF
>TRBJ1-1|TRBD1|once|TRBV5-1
TGCGCCAGCAGCTCCGGGACAGACACTGAAGCTTTCTTT
CASSSGTDTEAFF
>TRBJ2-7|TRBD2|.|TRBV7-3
TGTGCCAGCAGCTTATTTCCTATGCGGGAGCAGCCCTACGAGCAGTACTTC
CASSLFPMREQPYEQYF
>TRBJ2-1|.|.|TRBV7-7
TGTGCTAGCAGCTCAGCGGGGACACAGCAGTTCTTC
CASSSAGTQQFF
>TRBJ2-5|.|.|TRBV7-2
TGTGCCAGCAGCTTTTCAGGGTCCAAGACCCAGTACTTC
CASSFSGSKTQYF
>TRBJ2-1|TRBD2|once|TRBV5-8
TGTGCCAGCATCGGGGGAGGGAGATACAATGAGCAGTTCTTC
CASIGGGRYNEQFF
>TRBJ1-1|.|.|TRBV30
TGTGCCTGGAGTGTTGGACAGCTGAACACTGAAGCTTTCTTT
CAWSVGQLNTEAFF
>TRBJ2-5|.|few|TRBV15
TGTGCCACCAGCAGAGAAAAAAAGGGGGGGGCTGAGACCCAGTACTTC
CATSREKKGGAETQYF
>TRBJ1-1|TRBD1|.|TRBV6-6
TGTGCCAGCACCCGGGAGGGGGCGCGAACTGAAGCTTTCTTT
CASTREGARTEAFF
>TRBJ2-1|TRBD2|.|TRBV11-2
TGTGCCAGCAGCTTAACCTGGACTAGCGAGCGCGATGAGCAGTTCTTC
CASSLTWTSERDEQFF
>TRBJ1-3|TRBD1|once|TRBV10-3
TGTGCCATCACCCTGGGACAGGCGGTCGGAAACACCATATATTTT
CAITLGQAVGNTIYF
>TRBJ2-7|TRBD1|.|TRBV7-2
TGTGCCAGCAGCTTCGGACAGGACTACGAGCAGTACTTC
CASSFGQDYEQYF
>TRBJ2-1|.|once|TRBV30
TGTGCCTGGGTTTACGGGGGCTCCTACAATGAGCAGTTCTTC
CAWVYGGSYNEQFF
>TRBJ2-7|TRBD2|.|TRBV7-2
TGTGCCAGCAGCTTAGAGACGGGGGGGCATCGGGAGCAGTACTTC
CASSLETGGHREQYF
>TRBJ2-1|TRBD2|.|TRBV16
TGTGCCAGCAGCCAAGGTCGGGTCGGGAGGGAAAATGAGCAGTTCTTC
CASSQGRVGRENEQFF
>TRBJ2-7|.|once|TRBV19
TGTGCCAGTAGTATAGAACAGAACTACGAGCAGTACTTC
CASSIEQNYEQYF
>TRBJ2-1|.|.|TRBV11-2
TGTGCCAGCAGCTTAGGGGACAACCAAGCCTACAATGAGCAGTTCTTC
CASSLGDNQAYNEQFF
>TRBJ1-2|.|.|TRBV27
TGTGCCAGCAGTCTCTACGCACGGTCCTATGGCTACACCTTC
CASSLYARSYGYTF
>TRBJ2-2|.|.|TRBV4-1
TGCGCCAGTCGACCGTGGGCCCGTGACACCGGGGAGCTGTTTTTT
CASRPWARDTGELFF
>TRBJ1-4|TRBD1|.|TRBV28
TGTGCCAGCAGCTCTCCGGGACAGGGCGGAGAAAAACTGTTTTTT
CASSSPGQGGEKLFF
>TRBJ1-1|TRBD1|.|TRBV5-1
TGCGCCAGCAGCTTTACAGGGGGCTCCCCCACTGAAGCTTTCTTT
CASSFTGGSPTEAFF
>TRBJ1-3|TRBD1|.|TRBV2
TGTGCCAGCAGTGACCGCACAGGGGGCCCTGGAAACACCATATATTTT
CASSDRTGGPGNTIYF
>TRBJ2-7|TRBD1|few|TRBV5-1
TGCGCCAGCAGCTTGGCCAGGAGGACAGGGTCCTACGAGCAGTACTTC
CASSLARRTGSYEQYF
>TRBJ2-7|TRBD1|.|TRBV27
TGTGCCAGCAGCCGAAATGGACAGGATCTCTCCTACGAGCAGTACTTC
CASSRNGQDLSYEQYF
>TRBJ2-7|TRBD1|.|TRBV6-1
TGTGCCAGCAGTCACCAGGGGGCGGAGTACGAGCAGTACTTC
CASSHQGAEYEQYF